These 32 T cell receptor beta chains were all obtained from the same sample, sequenced in a study of blood T cell repertoires in COVID-19. Generated by immunoSEQ multiplex PCR, the TCRdb table keeps only in-frame clones and is missing some. The repertoire has some 260,000 clones, roughly 80% of them found once; the top ten carry over 4%. Sequencing was carried out using PBMCs or T cells enriched from blood (not recorded which). These receptors all come from a man aged 25-40 years with acute COVID-19.

The chain recombines TRBV19 with TRBJ2-1, with 8 bases that match TRBD2. V was clipped by 2 bases and J by 14 bases; unmatched bases: 5. Per the germline V gene, CDR1 is LNHDA and CDR2 is SQIVND (reference sequence). The CDR3 runs 12 residues. The CDR3 coding sequence is TGTGCCAGTAGTATAAGTAGCGGGAAGGAGTTCTTC. It yields the protein CASSISSGKEFF. Full variable domain (remainder filled in from reference TRBV19 and TRBJ2-1): DGGITQSPKYLFRKEGQNVTLSCEQNLNHDAMYWYRQDPGQGLRLIYYSQIVNDFQKGDIAEGYSVSREKKESFPLTVTSAQKNPTAFYLCASSISSGKEFFGPGTRLTVL.

This chain uses TRBV5-4 with TRBJ1-1; D is possibly TRBD1 (5 bases). This CDR3 spans 14 amino acids. Germline values: CDR1 SGHNT, CDR2 YYREEE (reference sequence). V was pared by 4 bases and J by 8 bases, with 18 bases between. The CDR3 protein is CASSAGTPRGEAFF. The CDR3 DNA sequence: TGTGCCAGCAGCGCTGGGACTCCTCGGGGGGAAGCTTTCTTT.

The J gene is TRBJ2-1, the V gene TRBV24-1; TRBD1 matches 7 bases. The CDR3 runs to 16 residues. Unmatched junction bases numbered 19, after V lost 11 bases and J lost 7 bases. Germline loops: CDR1 KGHDR, CDR2 SFDVKD. CDR3 sequence: CASGSTGANNGNEQFF. The CDR3 DNA follows: TGTGCCAGCGGGTCCACAGGGGCAAATAATGGGAATGAGCAGTTCTTC.

Written as DNA, the CDR3 is TGTGCCAGCAGCTCCGTTGGGGCCTCTGAGCAGTTCTTC. Translating gives CASSSVGASEQFF. The V and J genes are TRBV7-2 and TRBJ2-1; possible D gene TRBD1, 5 bases. Trimming removed 4 bases at V and 9 bases at J, with 13 bases between. Germline V gene lookup returns CDR1 SGHTA and CDR2 FQGNSA. The CDR3 is made up of 13 amino acids. The variable domain in full, with the rest retrieved from reference TRBV7-2 and TRBJ2-1, is GAGVSQSPSNKVTEKGKDVELRCDPISGHTALYWYRQSLGQGLEFLIYFQGNSAPDKSGLPSDRFSAERTGGSVSTLTIQRTQQEDSAVYLCASSSVGASEQFFGPGTRLTVL.

This clone was counted between two and nine times. This chain connects TRBV6-5 to TRBJ2-7; TRBD1 matches at 8 bases. Germline V CDR1 and CDR2: MNHEY, SVGAGI. The ends lost 5 bases at V and 5 bases at J; junction bases unmatched: 5. The CDR3 covers 13 residues. CDR3 sequence reads: CASSPAGGHEQYV. Written as DNA, the CDR3 is TGTGCCAGCAGTCCCGCAGGGGGCCACGAGCAGTACGTC.

V is TRBV5-1 and J is TRBJ1-4, with no clear D. The V end was cut by 4 bases, the J end by 0 bases, with 10 bases between. The CDR3 is 15 residues long. Per germline, CDR1 SGHRS and CDR2 YFSETQ. The chain's CDR3 is CASSPSTATNEKLFF. In DNA form, the CDR3 reads TGCGCCAGCAGCCCATCCACTGCAACTAATGAAAAACTGTTTTTT.

This clone was counted between two and nine times. The chain couples TRBV30 to TRBJ1-1, with D possibly being TRBD1 (6 bases). The CDR3 length is 13 residues. Per germline, CDR1 GTSNPN and CDR2 SVGIG (reference sequence). V lost 4 bases and J lost 7, with 16 bases in between. The chain's CDR3 is CAWTRGGEGEAFF. The CDR3 coding sequence is TGTGCCTGGACCAGAGGGGGGGAGGGTGAAGCTTTCTTT.

This rearrangement joins TRBV25-1 to TRBJ2-1; D uncertain. The germline gives CDR1 MGHDK, CDR2 SYGVNS. The CDR3 covers 13 residues. V was clipped by 9 bases and J by 0 bases, with 9 bases between them. CDR3 sequence: CASEYSSYNEQFF. Written as DNA, the CDR3 is TGTGCCAGTGAATATAGCTCCTACAATGAGCAGTTCTTC.

This chain connects TRBV30 to TRBJ1-2; the match to TRBD1 covers 7 bases. This CDR3 contains 12 residues. Germline V gene lookup returns CDR1 GTSNPN and CDR2 SVGIG (reference sequence). The V gene end was trimmed by 7 bases and the J gene end by 0 bases; junction bases not matched to a gene: 2. Here the CDR3 reads CASTGANYGYTF. Here the CDR3 DNA reads TGTGCCTCTACAGGGGCTAACTATGGCTACACCTTC.

The genes are TRBV18 and TRBJ2-7, with 9 positions matching TRBD2. Germline CDR1 reads KGHSH; CDR2 reads LQKENI. J was trimmed by 2 bases and V by 3 bases; bases with no gene match: 5. The CDR3 extends over 15 amino acids. The chain's CDR3 is CASSPQVAGAYEQYV. In DNA, the CDR3 is TGTGCCAGCTCACCCCAGGTAGCGGGAGCCTACGAGCAGTACGTC.

V usage is TRBV24-1 and J usage is TRBJ1-2; TRBD1 agrees at 10 bases. V shed 4 bases, J shed 6 bases, and the junction held 7 bases outside the gene matches. The CDR3 is 15 residues long. Germline V CDR1 and CDR2: KGHDR, SFDVKD. The CDR3 sequence: CATSDPDRGLDGYTF. In nucleotides, the CDR3 is TGTGCCACCAGTGACCCTGACAGGGGGCTTGATGGCTACACCTTC.

The chain links TRBV21-1 to TRBJ1-5. TRBV21-1 has pseudogene status. The CDR3 consists of 17 residues. CDR3 nucleotide sequence: TGTGCCAGCAGCAAAGTTTGTCGGAACACTATTTTTTGGCCCCAGCATTTT. As protein: CASSKVCRNTIFWPQHF.

The chain joins TRBV24-1 to TRBJ2-1; 9 nucleotides align to TRBD2. This CDR3 contains 15 residues. Per the germline V gene, CDR1 is KGHDR and CDR2 is SFDVKD. J gave up 4 bases and V 4 bases, and 4 bases lay outside the gene matches. CDR3: CATSDPAGGYNEQFF. DNA of the CDR3: TGTGCCACCAGTGACCCAGCGGGAGGATACAATGAGCAGTTCTTC.

For the CDR3, the DNA is TGTGCCAGCAGCTCAGACACTTTGAACTATGGCTACACCTTC. It codes for CASSSDTLNYGYTF. This chain uses TRBV7-8 with TRBJ1-2; D not resolved. This CDR3 comprises 14 residues. Trimming took off 4 bases at V and 2 bases at J, with 11 bases between the two ends. Per germline, CDR1 SGHVS and CDR2 FQNEAQ.

This chain links TRBV24-1 with TRBJ2-1; possible D gene TRBD1, 6 bases. CDR1 KGHDR and CDR2 SFDVKD come from the germline V gene. Trimming cost V 4 bases and J 9 bases, with 12 bases left between them. This CDR3 region has 13 residues. CDR3 sequence (DNA): TGTGCCACCAGTGAGTTCGACAGGAGTGAGCAGTTCTTC. Translated: CATSEFDRSEQFF.

The chain couples TRBV4-2 to TRBJ1-6; weak D call: TRBD1 (6 bases). V lost 4 bases and J lost 0, with 13 bases in between. CDR1 is LGHNA and CDR2 is YNFKEQ in the germline V gene. This CDR3 contains 17 residues. The CDR3 coding sequence is TGTGCCAGCAGCCCCGACAGGATTAGCTCCTATAATTCACCCCTCCACTTT. It specifies CASSPDRISSYNSPLHF.

The count of this clone is one. The chain recombines TRBV6-2 or TRBV6-3 with TRBJ2-7; D unclear. The CDR3 contains 14 residues. Germline V gives CDR1 MNHEY, CDR2 SVGEGT. Trimming removed 0 bases from V and 6 bases from J, with 12 bases in between. The CDR3, as DNA: TGTGCCAGCAGTTACTCGAATCTACTACGCGAGCAGTACGTC. Translating gives CASSYSNLLREQYV.

The V call is TRBV19, the J call TRBJ2-3, with TRBD2 as a possible D gene (5 bases). Germline V CDR1 and CDR2: LNHDA, SQIVND (reference sequence). The CDR3 totals 14 residues. V was trimmed by 4 bases and J by 8 bases, leaving 16 bases between them. CDR3 residues: CASSTLTAVGTQYF. CDR3 in DNA: TGTGCCAGTAGTACCCTTACAGCGGTGGGTACGCAGTATTTT.

The chain is built from TRBV7-9 and TRBJ2-5, with TRBD2 matching 9 bases. The CDR3 is 15 residues long. Germline V CDR1 and CDR2: SEHNR, FQNEAQ (reference sequence). With V trimmed by 5 bases and J by 1 base, 5 bases remained unmatched. The CDR3 coding sequence is TGTGCCAGCAGCCGACTAGCGGAGCTCCAAGAGACCCAGTACTTC. It codes for CASSRLAELQETQYF.

The chain recombines TRBV27 with TRBJ2-1, with 9 bases that match TRBD2. The germline CDR1 and CDR2 sequences are MNHEY and SMNVEV (reference sequence). The CDR3 has 17 residues. The V gene end was trimmed by 7 bases and the J gene end by 8 bases; junction bases not matched to a gene: 18. CDR3 bases: TGTGCCAGCATTGCTCGCCCAGGGGCGGGGGGGCTCGATGAGCAGTTCTTC. It yields the protein CASIARPGAGGLDEQFF.

This clone was counted only a few times. This sequence joins TRBV5-1 and TRBJ2-5, with 8 bases lining up with TRBD1. This CDR3 region has 15 residues. CDR1 is SGHRS, CDR2 YFSETQ, per germline. The ends lost 5 bases at V and 3 bases at J; junction bases unmatched: 9. CDR3 sequence (DNA): TGCGCCAGCAGTTTCGGGACAGGAGGGAAAGAGACCCAGTACTTC. Its protein is CASSFGTGGKETQYF.

The chain couples TRBV27 to TRBJ2-1, with TRBD2 as a possible D gene (6 bases). Trimming stripped 7 bases from V and 6 bases from J, with 22 bases between. Germline CDR1 reads MNHEY; CDR2 reads SMNVEV (reference sequence). This CDR3 has 16 amino acids. CDR3 in amino acids: CASTHQVGLPFNEQFF. In nucleotides, the CDR3 is TGTGCCAGCACCCACCAGGTGGGACTCCCATTCAATGAGCAGTTCTTC.

The chain is built from TRBV19 and TRBJ1-3; D gene unclear. CDR1 is LNHDA and CDR2 is SQIVND in the germline V gene (reference sequence). Trimming pared 3 bases from V and 0 bases from J, leaving 9 bases between. The CDR3 runs to 15 residues. The CDR3 sequence: CASSMKRGSGNTIYF. In DNA form, the CDR3 reads TGTGCCAGTAGTATGAAGCGGGGCTCTGGAAACACCATATATTTT.

The chain joins TRBV30 to TRBJ1-2; possibly TRBD1 for D (5 bases). V was cut by 2 bases and J by 4 bases, with 11 bases left in between. Germline lookup yields CDR1 GTSNPN and CDR2 SVGIG (reference sequence). The CDR3 loop spans 13 amino acids. CDR3 region: CAWSLGQGYGYTF. The CDR3 region has the DNA TGTGCCTGGAGTCTCGGGCAGGGCTATGGCTACACCTTC.

The V gene is TRBV25-1, the J gene TRBJ1-2; 9 bases match TRBD1. Germline CDR1 reads MGHDK; CDR2 reads SYGVNS. V dropped 5 bases and J dropped 6; count of bases not matched to a gene: 4. The CDR3 extends over 13 amino acids. The CDR3 DNA is TGTGCCAGCAGTCTGGACAGGGGAAATGGCTACACCTTC. It specifies CASSLDRGNGYTF.

DNA of the CDR3: TGTGCCACCAAGTCCGATGGTAGCGGACTAATGCAGTATTTT. Translating gives CATKSDGSGLMQYF. The chain links TRBV15 to TRBJ2-3; maybe TRBD2 (6 bases). The V gene lost 7 bases and the J gene lost 11 bases, with 22 bases spanning the gap. In germline, CDR1 is LNHNV, CDR2 YYDKDF (reference sequence). This CDR3 is 14 amino acids long.

The J gene is TRBJ1-1, the V gene TRBV28; TRBD1 aligns across 10 bases. This CDR3 spans 17 amino acids. The V gene's germline CDR1 is MDHEN and CDR2 SYDVKM. Losses at the gene ends were 5 bases for V and 1 base for J; bases not matched to a gene: 10. The CDR3 sequence is CASSVLTGGLENTEAFF. As DNA, the CDR3 is TGTGCCAGCAGTGTATTGACAGGGGGCCTTGAGAACACTGAAGCTTTCTTT.

This clone was detected a few times. The CDR3 sequence is CASSLNRDRKAFF. CDR3 nucleotide sequence: TGTGCCAGCAGCTTAAACCGGGACAGGAAAGCTTTCTTT. The genes are TRBV7-3 and TRBJ1-1; 8 bases fit TRBD1. V dropped 1 base and J dropped 9; count of bases not matched to a gene: 4. This CDR3 is built from 13 residues. Germline V gene data show CDR1 as SGHTA and CDR2 as FQGTGA.

The rearrangement joins TRBV3-1 (or the pseudogene TRBV3-2) to TRBJ2-1, with D unresolved. There are 16 residues in the CDR3. Per germline, CDR1 LGHDT and CDR2 YNNKEL (reference sequence). V was trimmed by 2 bases and J by 1 base, leaving 12 bases between them. CDR3 amino acids: CASSQMKLQSYNEQFF. For the CDR3, the DNA is TGTGCCAGCAGCCAAATGAAACTCCAATCCTACAATGAGCAGTTCTTC.

The rearrangement uses TRBV6-5 and TRBJ2-1; 11 bases align to TRBD2. This CDR3 region has 15 residues. V lost 6 bases, J lost 4 bases, and 5 bases stayed unmatched. Per the germline V gene, CDR1 is MNHEY and CDR2 is SVGAGI. CDR3 in amino acids: CASSLAGGPYNEQFF. DNA for the CDR3: TGTGCCAGCAGCCTAGCGGGGGGCCCTTACAATGAGCAGTTCTTC.

The chain uses TRBV9 and TRBJ2-1, with TRBD1 matching 7 bases. Unmatched junction bases numbered 6, after V lost 2 bases and J lost 10 bases. The CDR3 runs 13 residues. Germline lookup yields CDR1 SGDLS and CDR2 YYNGEE. CDR3 protein: CASSVGQRPEQFF. Here the CDR3 DNA reads TGTGCCAGCAGCGTGGGACAGCGCCCCGAGCAGTTCTTC.

The rearrangement uses TRBV2 and TRBJ1-1, with D tentatively TRBD1 (5 bases). Germline-derived CDR1 and CDR2 are SNHLY and FYNNEI. This CDR3 has 13 amino acids. Between the trimmed V and J ends, which lost 8 bases and 4 bases, there was a span of 14 bases. Here the CDR3 reads CASGPGGVTEAFF. CDR3 sequence (DNA): TGTGCCAGCGGCCCGGGGGGAGTCACTGAAGCTTTCTTT.